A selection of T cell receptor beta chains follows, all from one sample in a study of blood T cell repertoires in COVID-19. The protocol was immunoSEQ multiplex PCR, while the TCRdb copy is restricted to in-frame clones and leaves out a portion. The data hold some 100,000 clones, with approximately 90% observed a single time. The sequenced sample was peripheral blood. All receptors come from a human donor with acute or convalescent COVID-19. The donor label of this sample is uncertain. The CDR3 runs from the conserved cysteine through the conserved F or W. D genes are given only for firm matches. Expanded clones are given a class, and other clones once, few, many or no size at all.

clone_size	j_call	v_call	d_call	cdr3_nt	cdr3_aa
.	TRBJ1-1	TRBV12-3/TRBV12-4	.	TGTGCCAGCAGTTTGCACGGTGAAGCTTTCTTT	CASSLHGEAFF
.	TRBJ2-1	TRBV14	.	TGTGCCAGCAGCCAAGTCGGGAGCCCCAATGAGCAGTTCTTC	CASSQVGSPNEQFF
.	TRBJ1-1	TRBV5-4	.	TGTGCCAGCAGCTTGGATGGGGCAAAAATGGGCACTGAAGCTTTCTTT	CASSLDGAKMGTEAFF
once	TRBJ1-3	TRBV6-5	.	TGTGCCAGCAGTAGGGGATACTCTGGAAACACCATATATTTT	CASSRGYSGNTIYF
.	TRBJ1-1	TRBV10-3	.	TGTGCCATCAGTGGGGGGAGGGGATTGAGGTCAACTGAAGCTTTCTTT	CAISGGRGLRSTEAFF
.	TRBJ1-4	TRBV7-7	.	TGTGCCAGCAGCAAGTCCCAGGGGAATAATGAAAAACTGTTTTTT	CASSKSQGNNEKLFF
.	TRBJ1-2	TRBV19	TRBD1	TGTGCCAGTTCATCCGGGACAGGGGGGACCTATGGCTACACCTTC	CASSSGTGGTYGYTF
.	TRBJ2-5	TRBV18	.	TGTGCCAGCTCACCGGACGGAGGAAAAGAGACCCAGTACTTC	CASSPDGGKETQYF
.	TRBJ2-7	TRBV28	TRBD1	TGTGCCAGCACTGGCAGGGGGATCTACGAGCAGTACTTC	CASTGRGIYEQYF
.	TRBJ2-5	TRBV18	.	TGTGCCAGCTCAGGCAGCGGACAGTCTTTGGAGACCCAGTACTTC	CASSGSGQSLETQYF
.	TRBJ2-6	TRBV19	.	TGTGCCAGTAGTAGGAGGGGTGGGCTCTCTGGGGCCAACGTCCTGACTTTC	CASSRRGGLSGANVLTF
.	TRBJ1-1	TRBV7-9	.	TGTGCCAGCAGCTACAGGGATGACATGAACACTGAAGCTTTCTTT	CASSYRDDMNTEAFF
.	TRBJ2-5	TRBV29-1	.	TGCAGCGTTATTCGGGGTGGGGAGACCCAGTACTTC	CSVIRGGETQYF
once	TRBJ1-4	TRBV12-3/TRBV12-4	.	TGTGCCAGCAGCTCAGGGGAGGGGAAACTGTTTTTT	CASSSGEGKLFF
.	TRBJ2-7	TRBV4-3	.	TGCGCCAGCAGCCAAGATTTCTCCAGGCCAGGCGAGCAGTACTTC	CASSQDFSRPGEQYF
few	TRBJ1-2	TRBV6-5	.	TGTGCCAGCACGGACTACTATGGCTACACCTTC	CASTDYYGYTF
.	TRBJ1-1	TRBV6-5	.	TGTGCCAGCAGTTTTTCCTTGAACACTGAAGCTTTCTTT	CASSFSLNTEAFF
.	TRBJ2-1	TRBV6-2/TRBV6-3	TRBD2	TGTGCCAGCAGTCCAAGTGTTGGTAGCGGGAGATTCTCCTACAATGAGCAGTTCTTC	CASSPSVGSGRFSYNEQFF
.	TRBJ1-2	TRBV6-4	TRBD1	TGTGCCAGCAGTCCGACAGGGGCAGCTAACTATGGCTACACCTTC	CASSPTGAANYGYTF
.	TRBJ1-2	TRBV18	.	TGTGCCAGCTCATCGTTGGGGAGAGAGGTCGGGTCGGGCTACACCTTC	CASSSLGREVGSGYTF
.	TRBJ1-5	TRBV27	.	TGTGCCAGCAGAGCCCTCGGTTATTTTCAGCCCCAGCATTTT	CASRALGYFQPQHF
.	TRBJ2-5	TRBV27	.	TGTGCCAGCACCAGAAGGGGCCAATTCCAAGAGACCCAGTACTTC	CASTRRGQFQETQYF
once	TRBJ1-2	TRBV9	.	TGTGCCAGCAGCGCCGGCGGTAGGGGAAGAAGCTATGGCTACACCTTC	CASSAGGRGRSYGYTF
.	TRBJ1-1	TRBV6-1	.	TGTGCCAGCAGTGATGGGAGAGGGTGGGATAACACTGAAGCTTTCTTT	CASSDGRGWDNTEAFF
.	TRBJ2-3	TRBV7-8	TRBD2	TGTGCCAGCAGCTTCCTTGTTGCGGGGGGGATAGATACGCAGTATTTT	CASSFLVAGGIDTQYF
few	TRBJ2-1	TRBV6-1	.	TGTGCCAGCAGTGAAGCGCCACCAGGGTGGTTCTTC	CASSEAPPGWFF
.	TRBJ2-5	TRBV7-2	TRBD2	TGTGCCAGCCAGACTAGCGGCCAAGAGACCCAGTACTTC	CASQTSGQETQYF
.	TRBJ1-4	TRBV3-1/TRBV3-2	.	TGTGCCAGCAGCCAAAGGGAGCGTTCGGAAAAACTGTTTTTT	CASSQRERSEKLFF
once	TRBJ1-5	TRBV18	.	TGTGCCAGCTCACCATCGGCGGTCAATCAGCCCCAGCATTTT	CASSPSAVNQPQHF
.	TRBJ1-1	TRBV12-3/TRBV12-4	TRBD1	TGTGCCAGCAGTTTCGGACAGGGCCCCTTCTTT	CASSFGQGPFF
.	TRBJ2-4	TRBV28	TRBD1	TGTGCCAGCAGTTACCCCTTACAGGGGGCGATGGCCAAAAACATTCAGTACTTC	CASSYPLQGAMAKNIQYF
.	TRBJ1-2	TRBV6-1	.	TGTGCCAGCAGTGAAGTTCAGGGGACTGGCTACACCTTC	CASSEVQGTGYTF
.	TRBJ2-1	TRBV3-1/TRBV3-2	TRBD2	TGTGCCAGCAGCCAAGCAGCGGGATACTACAATGAGCAGTTCTTC	CASSQAAGYYNEQFF
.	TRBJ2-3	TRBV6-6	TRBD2	TGTGCCAGCAGTTACGGACTAGCGGGGACAGATACGCAGTATTTT	CASSYGLAGTDTQYF
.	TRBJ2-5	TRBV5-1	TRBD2	TGCGCCAGCAGCTTTCTAGCGGGACAGGAGACCCAGTACTTC	CASSFLAGQETQYF
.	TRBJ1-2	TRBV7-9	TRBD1	TGTGCCAGCAGCCCGGACAGGGACCGCTATGGCTACACCTTC	CASSPDRDRYGYTF
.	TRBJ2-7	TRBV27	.	TGTGCCAGCAGTTTATTACAGGGAACCCCCTACGAGCAGTACTTC	CASSLLQGTPYEQYF
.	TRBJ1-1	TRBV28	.	TGTGCCAGCAGTTTACCCGTTTTGAACACTGAAGCTTTCTTT	CASSLPVLNTEAFF
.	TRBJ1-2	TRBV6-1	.	TGTGCCAGCAGTGAAGTTGTGGAGGGGACCGGCTACACCTTC	CASSEVVEGTGYTF
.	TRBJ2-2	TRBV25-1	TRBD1	TGTGCCAGCAGAACAGGGGCAAATCTTACCGGGGAGCTGTTTTTT	CASRTGANLTGELFF
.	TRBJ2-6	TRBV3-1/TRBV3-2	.	TGTGCCAGCAGCCGCACCTGGAGCTCTGGGGCCAACGTCCTGACTTTC	CASSRTWSSGANVLTF
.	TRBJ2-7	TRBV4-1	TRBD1	TGCGCCAGCAGCCAAGGGGGGACAGGGGAGCAGTACTTC	CASSQGGTGEQYF
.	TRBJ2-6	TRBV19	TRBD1	TGTGCCAGTAGTCCTCACAGGGGGCTAGTAGCTGGGGCCAACGTCCTGACTTTC	CASSPHRGLVAGANVLTF
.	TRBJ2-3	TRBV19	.	TGTGCCAGTAGTGCCACAGGGCAGGGAGTCAATACGCAGTATTTT	CASSATGQGVNTQYF
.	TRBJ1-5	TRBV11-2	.	TGTGCCAGCAGCTTAAGCGGAGGGCAGCCCCAGCATTTT	CASSLSGGQPQHF
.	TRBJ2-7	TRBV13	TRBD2	TGTGCCAGCAGCCCCCCGTCTAGCGGAAGATACGAGCAGTACTTC	CASSPPSSGRYEQYF
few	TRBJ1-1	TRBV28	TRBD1	TGTGCCAGCAGTCCCTGGACAGGGGATCAGGGCACTGAAGCTTTCTTT	CASSPWTGDQGTEAFF
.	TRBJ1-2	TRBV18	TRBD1	TGTGCCAGCTCACCACCAGGACAGGGAACAAACTATGGCTACACCTTC	CASSPPGQGTNYGYTF